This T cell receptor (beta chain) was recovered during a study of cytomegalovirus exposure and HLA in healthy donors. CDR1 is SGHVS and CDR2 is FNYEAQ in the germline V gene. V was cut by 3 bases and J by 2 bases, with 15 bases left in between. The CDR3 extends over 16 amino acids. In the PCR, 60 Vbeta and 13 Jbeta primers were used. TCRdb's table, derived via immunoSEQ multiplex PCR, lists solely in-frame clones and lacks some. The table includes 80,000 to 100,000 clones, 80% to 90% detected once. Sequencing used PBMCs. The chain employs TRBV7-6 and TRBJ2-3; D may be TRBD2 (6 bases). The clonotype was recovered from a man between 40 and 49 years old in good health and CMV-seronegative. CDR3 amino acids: CASSLMSGDPTDTQYF. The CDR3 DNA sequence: TGTGCCAGCAGCTTGATGTCGGGGGACCCCACAGATACGCAGTATTTT.